This T cell receptor beta chain is drawn from a study of blood T cell repertoires in COVID-19. Background on the study: The United States, Italy and Spain supplied acute and convalescent COVID-19 samples. T cells, B-cell-depleted T cells, or PBMCs supplied cDNA or gDNA.

V gave up 5 bases and J gave up 4 bases, with 12 bases separating them. This CDR3 is 15 amino acids long. The germline CDR1 and CDR2 sequences are SGHVS and FNYEAQ. In the original analysis: Reference gene primers were amplified, and this amplification served to estimate nucleated cell counts. Method: immunoSEQ multiplex PCR; TCRdb's copy keeps in-frame clones and lacks some. That table gives V, J and clone size, and the DNA gave D and trimming. The repertoire holds 50,000 to 70,000 clones, with 75% to 85% as singletons. This chain connects TRBV7-6 to TRBJ2-6; D ambiguous. This TCR derives from a woman aged 55-69 years with acute or convalescent COVID-19. The sample was peripheral blood. CDR3 nucleotides: TGTGCCAGCAGCGATACAGAGTCCGGGGCCAACGTCCTGACTTTC. Protein product: CASSDTESGANVLTF.